A single T cell receptor beta chain is shown here with its context. The sample originates from a study of T cell changes during pregnancy in multiple sclerosis. Generated by immunoSEQ multiplex PCR, the TCRdb table keeps only in-frame clones and is missing some. Of tens of thousands of clones in the sample, around 90% were seen once. Germline trimming cut 6 bases from V and 0 bases from J; bases unmatched to any gene: 5. CDR3 length equals 15 residues. Per the germline V gene, CDR1 is MNHNY and CDR2 is SVGAGI (reference sequence). The TCR comes from a female donor in good health, enrolled as a control in a pregnancy study. This specimen consisted of CD4+ T cells from peripheral blood mononuclear cells, obtained in the first trimester of pregnancy. The gene calls are TRBV6-6 and TRBJ1-5, with 7 bases that match TRBD1. CDR3 bases: TGTGCCAGCAGAAGTGACAGGGATAGCAATCAGCCCCAGCATTTT. This sequence encodes CASRSDRDSNQPQHF.